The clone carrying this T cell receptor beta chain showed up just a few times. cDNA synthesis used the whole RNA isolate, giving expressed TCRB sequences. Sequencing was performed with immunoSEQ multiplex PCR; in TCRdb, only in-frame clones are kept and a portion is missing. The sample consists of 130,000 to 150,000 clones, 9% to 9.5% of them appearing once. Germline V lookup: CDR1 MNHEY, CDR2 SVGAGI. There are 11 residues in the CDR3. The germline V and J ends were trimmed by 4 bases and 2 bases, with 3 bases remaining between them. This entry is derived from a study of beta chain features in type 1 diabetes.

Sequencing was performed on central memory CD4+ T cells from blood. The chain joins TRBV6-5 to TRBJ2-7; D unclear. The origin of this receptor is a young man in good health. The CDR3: CASSSAYEQYF. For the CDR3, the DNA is TGTGCCAGCAGTTCTGCCTACGAGCAGTACTTC.